This TCR beta chain was recorded in a study of brain T cells in children with intractable seizures. V lost 6 bases, J lost 0 bases, and 9 bases lay in between. The CDR3 contains 14 residues. Germline V gives CDR1 MNHEY, CDR2 SVGAGI. Indicated time point: blood from clinic visit 5 months post-surgery; TSC patient then seizure free. Profiling relied on immunoSEQ multiplex PCR, and the TCRdb table lists in-frame clones only, not all of them. Of about 340,000 clones in the sample, roughly 92% are singletons; the top ten hold 5% to 7%. The receptor's source is a boy in the first two years of life with tuberous sclerosis and intractable seizures. The rearrangement joins TRBV6-5 to TRBJ2-1; D remains unclear. Sequencing was performed on peripheral blood, taken more than 4 months after surgery. Here the CDR3 reads CASRTSSSYNEQFF. The CDR3 DNA sequence: TGTGCCAGCAGAACGTCGAGCTCCTACAATGAGCAGTTCTTC.